Presented here are 18 T cell receptor beta chains from one specimen sequenced in a study of Graves' ophthalmopathy and Graves' hyperthyroidism. RNA served as the template for amplifying TCR beta CDR3 regions. Amplification began with first-round RT-PCR using HTBI primers, then second-round multiplex PCR was performed. MiXCR, run by TCRdb on the multiplex PCR reads, gives a single entry per CDR3 protein. Among 150,000 to 200,000 distinct CDR3 sequences listed, 39% were seen once. Sequenced material: peripheral blood. These receptors all stem from a man aged 25 to 40 with Graves' ophthalmopathy.

This chain connects TRBV7-2 to TRBJ2-7; TRBD1 or TRBD2 may be the D gene (5 bases each). V was pared by 5 bases and J by 4 bases, with 15 bases between. Germline CDR1 SGHTA, CDR2 FQGNSA. The CDR3 has 14 amino acids. DNA of the CDR3: TGTGCCAGCAGCGGCGAGGGGAGAGGGTACGAGCAGTACTTC. This translates into CASSGEGRGYEQYF.

The chain employs TRBV28 and TRBJ2-5; 14 positions match TRBD2. After removal of 6 bases from V and 5 bases from J, the junction contained 5 bases not matched to a gene. CDR3 length equals 15 residues. Per germline, CDR1 MDHEN and CDR2 SYDVKM. This chain's CDR3 is CASRTSGRVGETQYF. The CDR3, as DNA: TGTGCCAGCAGGACTAGCGGGAGGGTAGGGGAGACCCAGTACTTC.

CDR3: CASGGGQGAETQYF. CDR3 DNA sequence: TGTGCTAGTGGTGGCGGACAGGGGGCAGAGACCCAGTACTTC. The chain recombines TRBV12-5 with TRBJ2-5; 11 bases line up with TRBD1. Germline values: CDR1 LGHNT, CDR2 FRNRAP. The CDR3 is made up of 14 amino acids. V was pared by 5 bases and J by 4 bases, with 3 bases of the junction left unmatched.

V usage is TRBV19 and J usage is TRBJ1-5, with no clear D. This CDR3 region has 14 residues. Per germline, CDR1 LNHDA and CDR2 SQIVND (reference sequence). Deletions cut 7 bases from V and 7 bases from J, with 17 bases between. CDR3 nucleotide sequence: TGTGCCAGTACCCGAGGCCGGGGTGCACAGCCCCAGCATTTT. Translation: CASTRGRGAQPQHF. The full variable domain, in which reference TRBV19 and TRBJ1-5 provide the parts outside the CDR3, is DGGITQSPKYLFRKEGQNVTLSCEQNLNHDAMYWYRQDPGQGLRLIYYSQIVNDFQKGDIAEGYSVSREKKESFPLTVTSAQKNPTAFYLCASTRGRGAQPQHFGDGTRLSIL.

The J gene is TRBJ1-1, the V gene TRBV27; D call uncertain. Trimming shortened V by 6 bases and J by 3 bases, and 8 bases separated the two germline ends. CDR1 MNHEY and CDR2 SMNVEV come from the germline V gene (reference sequence). This CDR3 contains 12 residues. CDR3 amino acids: CASRSGDTEAFF. As DNA, the CDR3 is TGTGCCAGCAGGAGTGGGGACACTGAAGCTTTCTTT.

This clonotype was recorded at least ten times. The V call is TRBV3-1, the J call TRBJ2-7; D is ambiguous. The CDR3 length is 14 residues. V was clipped by 3 bases and J by 1 base, with 10 bases between them. Germline V CDR1 and CDR2: LGHDT, YNNKEL (reference sequence). The DNA for the CDR3 is TGTGCCAGCAGCCAGAGTGGCCGTTCCTACGAGCAGTACTTC. Translating gives CASSQSGRSYEQYF.

In its sample, this clonotype was seen many times. The V gene is TRBV29-1, the J gene TRBJ1-2, with D hard to call. V dropped 7 bases and J dropped 4 bases, with 13 bases sitting between them. In germline, CDR1 is SQVTM, CDR2 ANQGSEA. The CDR3 extends over 12 amino acids. CDR3 in amino acids: CSGGGLSYGYTF. Here the CDR3 DNA reads TGCAGCGGGGGTGGCCTATCCTATGGCTACACCTTC. The full variable domain, in which reference TRBV29-1 and TRBJ1-2 provide the parts outside the CDR3, is SAVISQKPSRDICQRGTSLTIQCQVDSQVTMMFWYRQQPGQSLTLIATANQGSEATYESGFVIDKFPISRPNLTFSTLTVSNMSPEDSSIYLCSGGGLSYGYTFGSGTRLTVV.

This clonotype was detected many times. The chain joins TRBV7-2 to TRBJ2-5; 11 bases align to TRBD2. From germline, CDR1 is SGHTA and CDR2 FQGNSA. The CDR3 runs to 15 residues. V lost 5 bases and J lost 4; bases outside the gene matches: 6. The CDR3 loop is CASSPEGLAVETQYF. Written as DNA, the CDR3 is TGTGCCAGCAGCCCGGAGGGACTAGCGGTAGAGACCCAGTACTTC. The entire variable domain, with the rest obtained from reference TRBV7-2 and TRBJ2-5, is as follows: GAGVSQSPSNKVTEKGKDVELRCDPISGHTALYWYRQSLGQGLEFLIYFQGNSAPDKSGLPSDRFSAERTGGSVSTLTIQRTQQEDSAVYLCASSPEGLAVETQYFGPGTRLLVL.

This CDR3 reads CATSDNSAGRPYEQYF. In DNA, the CDR3 is TGTGCCACCAGTGACAACTCAGCGGGTCGACCCTACGAGCAGTACTTC. This chain links TRBV24-1 with TRBJ2-7; tentatively, D is TRBD2 (6 bases). V was pared by 4 bases and J by 2 bases, with 17 bases between. The CDR3 covers 16 residues. Germline values: CDR1 KGHDR, CDR2 SFDVKD.

The chain couples TRBV30 to TRBJ1-2; D might be TRBD1 (6 bases). The CDR3 is made up of 13 amino acids. The germline V gene encodes CDR1 GTSNPN and CDR2 SVGIG (reference sequence). V was clipped by 7 bases and J by 2 bases, with 14 bases between them. The DNA for the CDR3 is TGTGCCTCCAGGGAAGGGACAAACTATGGCTACACCTTC. As protein: CASREGTNYGYTF.

This clonotype showed up many times. The V and J genes are TRBV7-2 and TRBJ1-5; D is ambiguous. The germline V gene encodes CDR1 SGHTA and CDR2 FQGNSA. The CDR3 is 14 residues long. With 5 bases removed from V and 0 bases from J, the gap between germline ends came to 8 bases. In nucleotides, the CDR3 is TGTGCCAGCAGCCAGAGGTATAGCAATCAGCCCCAGCATTTT. Translation gives CASSQRYSNQPQHF.

The chain has TRBV3-1 and TRBJ1-3; D uncertain. In germline, CDR1 is LGHDT, CDR2 YNNKEL (reference sequence). The CDR3 loop spans 16 amino acids. V was cut by 1 base and J by 0 bases, with 10 bases left in between. The CDR3 protein is CASSQARGSSGNTIYF. DNA of the CDR3: TGTGCCAGCAGCCAAGCTCGAGGGAGCTCTGGAAACACCATATATTTT. Combining the CDR3 with reference TRBV3-1 and TRBJ1-3 gives the whole variable domain DTAVSQTPKYLVTQMGNDKSIKCEQNLGHDTMYWYKQDSKKFLKIMFSYNNKELIINETVPNRFSPKSPDKAHLNLHINSLELGDSAVYFCASSQARGSSGNTIYFGEGSWLTVV.

This clonotype has a count of ten or more. The rearrangement links TRBV11-1 to TRBJ2-7, with 8 bases matching TRBD2. Germline loops: CDR1 SGHAT, CDR2 FQDESV (reference sequence). V shed 5 bases, J shed 4 bases, and the junction held 7 bases outside the gene matches. The CDR3 totals 14 residues. In DNA, the CDR3 is TGTGCCAGCAGCCTCCGGGTAGCGGGGTACGAGCAGTACTTC. This codes for CASSLRVAGYEQYF.

The table lists this clonotype with many counts. The chain joins TRBV6-2 or TRBV6-3 to TRBJ1-5; unclear D gene. Per the germline V gene, CDR1 is MNHEY and CDR2 is SVGEGT. The CDR3 length is 14 residues. Trimming left V 8 bases short and J 5 bases short, with 16 bases between. Written as DNA, the CDR3 is TGTGCCAGCGAGGCCATTGGGTATGATCAGCCCCAGCATTTT. It is translated as CASEAIGYDQPQHF.

V and J are TRBV15 and TRBJ2-5; TRBD2 agrees at 12 bases. After removal of 2 bases from V and 4 bases from J, the junction contained 5 bases not matched to a gene. The CDR3 extends over 16 amino acids. From germline, CDR1 is LNHNV and CDR2 YYDKDF (reference sequence). In nucleotides, the CDR3 is TGTGCCACCAGCAGATCGTTGGGACTAGCGGGAGAGACCCAGTACTTC. This sequence encodes CATSRSLGLAGETQYF. Using reference TRBV15 and TRBJ2-5 for the parts outside the CDR3, the full variable domain is DAMVIQNPRYQVTQFGKPVTLSCSQTLNHNVMYWYQQKSSQAPKLLFHYYDKDFNNEADTPDNFQSRRPNTSFCFLDIRSPGLGDTAMYLCATSRSLGLAGETQYFGPGTRLLVL.

This clonotype has at least ten counts. The chain has TRBV6-5 and TRBJ1-1; 8 nucleotides align to TRBD1. The V gene end was trimmed by 2 bases and the J gene end by 4 bases; junction bases not matched to a gene: 6. CDR3 length equals 15 residues. Germline CDR1 is MNHEY and CDR2 is SVGAGI. CDR3 bases: TGTGCCAGCAGTTACCAAGGACAGGGAGGCACTGAAGCTTTCTTT. Translation: CASSYQGQGGTEAFF.

This clonotype was seen ten or more times. The chain employs TRBV4-2 and TRBJ1-2, with unresolved D. Germline values: CDR1 LGHNA, CDR2 YNFKEQ. Trimming stripped 1 base from V and 0 bases from J, with 9 bases between. The CDR3 runs 15 residues. The CDR3 loop reads CASSQVDKANYGYTF. The CDR3 DNA reads as TGTGCCAGCAGCCAAGTTGACAAAGCTAACTATGGCTACACCTTC.

This clonotype was counted ten times or more. V gene TRBV6-1 combines with J gene TRBJ1-1; D is undetermined. The V and J ends lost 1 base and 4 bases respectively, with 25 bases between them. In germline, CDR1 is MNHNS, CDR2 SASEGT. This CDR3 region has 19 residues. The CDR3 nucleotides are TGTGCCAGCAGTGAAGGCTTTAGGAGACGCCGGTTTGTTGGCACTGAAGCTTTCTTT. Amino acid sequence: CASSEGFRRRRFVGTEAFF.